This T cell receptor beta chain was profiled in a study of cytomegalovirus exposure and HLA in healthy donors. The CDR3 sequence is 14 residues long. Trimming removed 1 base from V and 9 bases from J, with 14 bases in between. CDR1 SGHDT and CDR2 YYEEEE come from the germline V gene. Amplification used 60 Vbeta primers and 13 Jbeta primers. The protocol was immunoSEQ multiplex PCR, while the TCRdb copy is restricted to in-frame clones and leaves out a portion. Among approximately 160,000 clones listed, about 80% were seen once. The chain links TRBV5-6 to TRBJ2-1, with D possibly TRBD1 on 6 matching bases. Sequencing was performed on PBMCs. This TCR was sampled from a man aged 18 to 29 in good health and CMV-seropositive. CDR3 nucleotide sequence: TGTGCCAGCAGCTTGTCTGGGGGCTGGGGTGAGCAGTTCTTC. As protein: CASSLSGGWGEQFF. Combining the CDR3 with reference TRBV5-6 and TRBJ2-1 gives the whole variable domain DAGVTQSPTHLIKTRGQQVTLRCSPKSGHDTVSWYQQALGQGPQFIFQYYEEEERQRGNFPDRFSGHQFPNYSSELNVNALLLGDSALYLCASSLSGGWGEQFFGPGTRLTVL.